This T cell receptor beta chain was captured by sequencing in a study of blood T cell repertoires in COVID-19. Original handling: Amplification with reference gene primers provided the estimates of nucleated cell counts. Measured with immunoSEQ multiplex PCR; TCRdb has only the in-frame clones, and not every one. V, J and clone size reflect that table, while D and trimming were determined from the DNA. There are some 130,000 clones in the sample; more than 85% occur only once, and approximately 4.3% lies in the top ten. This clonotype was sampled from a man in his sixties with COVID-19, enrolled during active disease. What was sequenced was peripheral blood.

This CDR3 reads CASSALGRGQETQYF. The CDR3 DNA follows: TGTGCCAGCAGTGCCCTTGGGCGGGGGCAAGAGACCCAGTACTTC. This rearrangement joins TRBV6-2 or TRBV6-3 to TRBJ2-5; 7 bases fit TRBD2. The CDR3 consists of 15 residues. CDR1 is MNHEY and CDR2 is SVGEGT in the germline V gene. Unmatched junction bases numbered 8, after V lost 5 bases and J lost 2 bases.